This T cell receptor (beta chain) was profiled in a study of response to subunit inactivated influenza vaccine. Study-level points and caveats: Each seasonal influenza vaccination recruits few new T cells, the authors suggested.

This clonotype has more than one count but fewer than ten. The target antigen is unknown. This CDR3 is 15 amino acids long. Trimming cost V 4 bases and J 0 bases, with 11 bases left between them. Germline V gene sequence: CDR1 SGHRS, CDR2 YFSETQ. One entry per CDR3 protein results from TCRdb running MiXCR on the RT-PCR reads. The table has over 150,000 distinct CDR3 sequences, around 10% seen once; the top ten hold roughly 40%. The specimen was CD8+ T cells sorted from PBMCs, collected approximately 25 months after vaccination. The chain carries TRBV5-1 and TRBJ2-1, with D maybe TRBD1 (6 bases). The TCR originated in a man between 50 and 70 years old who received an inactivated influenza vaccine. This CDR3 reads CASSLGTYSYNEQFF. The CDR3 bases are TGCGCCAGCAGCCTAGGGACATACTCCTACAATGAGCAGTTCTTC.